This T cell receptor (beta chain) was sequenced in a study of T-cell memory formation after mild COVID-19. TCRdb reprocessed the 5' RACE reads with MiXCR, giving one entry per CDR3 protein. The repertoire holds about 390,000 distinct CDR3 sequences, with roughly 15% as singletons. The TCR sequence derives from a young man who had mild COVID-19 (a few samples of this study predate the infection). Cell type and time point are not known. The sample taken for sequencing was PBMCs or a T cell subset sorted from them (not recorded which).

The CDR3 DNA reads TGTGCCAGCAGCCCCTCCGTCGTCAATGAGCAGTTCTTC. Translating it yields CASSPSVVNEQFF. The chain uses TRBV7-9 and TRBJ2-1, with D uncertain. The CDR3 runs 13 residues. The germline V gene has CDR1 SEHNR and CDR2 FQNEAQ (reference sequence). Trimming shortened V by 5 bases and J by 6 bases, and 11 bases separated the two germline ends. The full variable domain, with the rest looked up from reference TRBV7-9 and TRBJ2-1, is DTGVSQNPRHKITKRGQNVTFRCDPISEHNRLYWYRQTLGQGPEFLTYFQNEAQLEKSRLLSDRFSAERPKGSFSTLEIQRTEQGDSAMYLCASSPSVVNEQFFGPGTRLTVL.